A single sample gave rise to the 15 T cell receptor beta chains below, sequenced in a study of T cells in Graves' hyperthyroidism and ophthalmopathy. There were TCR beta CDR3 regions amplified from RNA transcripts. During a first-round RT-PCR of the TCR CDR3, the HTBI primer set was used. TCRdb reanalysed the multiplex PCR reads using MiXCR and keeps one entry per CDR3 protein. The repertoire holds hundreds of thousands of distinct CDR3 sequences, with approximately 14% as singletons. Material for sequencing was blood. These receptors were collected from a woman younger than 45 with Graves' hyperthyroidism that later progressed to Graves' ophthalmopathy.

This clonotype was seen many times. The gene calls are TRBV7-2 and TRBJ2-7, with D unresolved. Germline values: CDR1 SGHTA, CDR2 FQGNSA. Trimming shortened V by 5 bases and J by 0 bases, and 17 bases separated the two germline ends. The CDR3 loop spans 16 amino acids. The CDR3 reads CASSRSPDWGSYEQYF. DNA for the CDR3: TGTGCCAGCAGCCGAAGCCCAGACTGGGGCTCCTACGAGCAGTACTTC.

This clonotype was counted ten times or more. The chain has TRBV5-1 and TRBJ2-3; D not resolved. With 2 bases removed from V and 0 bases from J, the gap between germline ends came to 7 bases. Germline V gives CDR1 SGHRS, CDR2 YFSETQ. The CDR3 is made up of 14 amino acids. The CDR3 DNA reads TGCGCCAGCAGCTTCTCCCTAAGCACAGATACGCAGTATTTT. This translates into CASSFSLSTDTQYF.

This clonotype was counted between two and nine times. The chain joins TRBV9 to TRBJ2-1; a weak D match, TRBD2 (5 bases). This CDR3 is built from 16 residues. Germline lookup yields CDR1 SGDLS and CDR2 YYNGEE. V gave up 0 bases and J gave up 2 bases, with 12 bases separating them. CDR3 coding DNA: TGTGCCAGCAGCGTAGGAGGCGGGCCGACCTACAATGAGCAGTTCTTC. Protein: CASSVGGGPTYNEQFF.

This clonotype was counted ten times or more. This chain connects TRBV3-1 to TRBJ1-3; maybe TRBD1 (5 bases). Germline CDR1 reads LGHDT; CDR2 reads YNNKEL (reference sequence). The CDR3 is made up of 15 amino acids. V dropped 6 bases and J dropped 0 bases, with 12 bases sitting between them. The CDR3 loop is CASRPGGSSGNTIYF. CDR3 nucleotides: TGTGCCAGCAGGCCCGGGGGGAGCTCTGGAAACACCATATATTTT.

This clonotype was detected a few times. The gene calls are TRBV4-1 and TRBJ2-1, with a weak D call TRBD1 (5 bases). The germline V and J ends were trimmed by 8 bases and 5 bases, with 10 bases remaining between them. Germline loops: CDR1 MGHRA, CDR2 YSYEKL. This CDR3 region has 12 residues. CDR3 in DNA: TGCGCCAGCCTAGACAGCCACAATGAGCAGTTCTTC. This encodes CASLDSHNEQFF.

This clonotype was found a few times. With a much larger clone just one base away, this may be a read error. As the CDR3 is not closed by the conserved phenylalanine or tryptophan, this likely results from a read error. The chain joins TRBV2 to TRBJ1-1; D is possibly TRBD1 (6 bases). The CDR3 runs 14 residues. Per the germline V gene, CDR1 is SNHLY and CDR2 is FYNNEI. V shed 3 bases and J shed 2 bases, with 10 bases lying between them. CDR3 residues: CASSEGADNTEAFS. CDR3 sequence (DNA): TGTGCCAGCAGTGAGGGGGCAGATAACACTGAAGCTTTCTCT.

This clonotype has only a few counts. The V call is TRBV5-6, the J call TRBJ1-2, with D maybe TRBD1 (6 bases). Deletions cut 3 bases from V and 6 bases from J, with 12 bases between. The germline CDR1 and CDR2 sequences are SGHDT and YYEEEE. There are 13 residues in the CDR3. CDR3 in amino acids: CASSWKQGDGYTF. As DNA, the CDR3 is TGTGCCAGCAGCTGGAAACAGGGTGATGGCTACACCTTC.

This clonotype was counted many times. The chain has TRBV6-1 and TRBJ2-3, with unresolved D. The germline gives CDR1 MNHNS, CDR2 SASEGT. The V and J ends lost 5 bases and 5 bases respectively, with 11 bases between them. The CDR3 spans 13 residues. The CDR3 DNA sequence: TGTGCCAGCAGTTACGCGGAAGGAGATACGCAGTATTTT. Translating it yields CASSYAEGDTQYF.

This clonotype was seen ten or more times. The chain employs TRBV19 and TRBJ2-2, with TRBD2 matching over 8 bases. V was pared by 3 bases and J by 7 bases, with 7 bases of the junction left unmatched. CDR3 length: 15 amino acids. Germline loops: CDR1 LNHDA, CDR2 SQIVND (reference sequence). The CDR3 coding sequence is TGTGCCAGTAGTATCCGGGGGGGCGCGAGCGGGGAGCTGTTTTTT. This translates into CASSIRGGASGELFF.

In its sample, this clonotype was seen many times. The chain is built from TRBV6-2 or TRBV6-3 and TRBJ2-5, with 11 bases aligning to TRBD1. Germline V gene sequence: CDR1 MNHEY, CDR2 SVGEGT. The CDR3 is 16 amino acids. Trimming cost V 1 base and J 4 bases; bases outside gene matches: 5. The CDR3, as DNA: TGTGCCAGCAGTTACTATCGGACAGGGGGCTCAGAGACCCAGTACTTC. As protein: CASSYYRTGGSETQYF.

This clonotype came up many times. The V and J genes are TRBV6-2 or TRBV6-3 and TRBJ2-7; 8 nucleotides agree with TRBD1. Germline-derived CDR1 and CDR2 are MNHEY and SVGEGT. The CDR3 spans 13 residues. Trimming removed 4 bases from V and 2 bases from J; junction bases left unmatched: 1. The CDR3, as DNA: TGTGCCAGCAGTTCGACAGGGGCCTACGAGCAGTACTTC. Encoded protein: CASSSTGAYEQYF.

The table lists this clonotype with many counts. The chain is built from TRBV2 and TRBJ2-3, with D possibly matching TRBD2 (6 bases). Germline CDR1 and CDR2: SNHLY and FYNNEI. The CDR3 extends over 13 amino acids. V was cut by 5 bases and J by 2 bases, with 8 bases left in between. CDR3: CASSWRDTDTQYF. The CDR3 nucleotides are TGTGCCAGCAGTTGGAGGGACACAGATACGCAGTATTTT.

A remark on this clonotype: This sequence may be a read error, since a much larger clone differs from it by one base. The V call is TRBV9, the J call TRBJ2-7; 7 nucleotides match TRBD2. The V segment lost 7 bases and the J segment 4 bases; nucleotides outside the gene matches: 14. The CDR3 is 15 residues long. CDR1 and CDR2 (germline): SGDLS, YYNGEE. The CDR3 DNA follows: TGTGCCAGCTCCCCCTCCGGGGCTAGCGGATACGAGCAGTACTTC. The encoded protein is CASSPSGASGYEQYF.

This clonotype was recorded at least ten times. J is TRBJ2-1 and V is TRBV9; D may be TRBD2 (6 bases). The CDR3 is 16 amino acids. The ends were cut back, 3 bases at V and 0 bases at J, with 13 bases in the middle. From germline, CDR1 is SGDLS and CDR2 YYNGEE. In nucleotides, the CDR3 is TGTGCCAGCAGCGGCCCTAGCGTTAGCTCCTACAATGAGCAGTTCTTC. Protein product: CASSGPSVSSYNEQFF.

There are many counts of this clonotype. The chain links TRBV4-3 to TRBJ2-7; 9 positions agree with TRBD2. Germline lookup yields CDR1 LGHNA and CDR2 YSLEER. The CDR3 length is 17 residues. Unmatched junction bases numbered 13, after V lost 5 bases and J lost 2 bases. The CDR3 DNA reads TGCGCCAGCAGCTATCGCCACGGCCTAGCGGGAACCTACGAGCAGTACTTC. This gives the protein CASSYRHGLAGTYEQYF.